The present TCR beta chain was sequenced within a study of read filtering for tumor transcriptome and immune sequencing. Study-level points and caveats: This fraction held mixed bone marrow immune cells after CD138-negative sorting.

From about 400 ng of RNA, a library with molecular barcoded alpha/delta and beta/gamma adaptors was made. TCRdb reprocessed the reads via MiXCR and lists one record per CDR3 protein. This sample has 15,000 to 20,000 distinct CDR3 sequences; over 20% occur once, and the top ten carry less than 25%. The sample holds many counts of this clonotype. Antigen unknown. This clonotype originated in a donor at least 40 years old with multiple myeloma. Sequencing input: a population of CD138-negative cells sorted from bone marrow.

This CDR3 reads CATSDPTSGSHTGELFF. For the CDR3, the DNA is TGTGCCACCAGTGACCCGACTAGCGGGAGCCACACCGGGGAGCTGTTTTTT. V and J are TRBV24-1 and TRBJ2-2; 12 positions agree with TRBD2. The V segment lost 4 bases and the J segment 3 bases; nucleotides outside the gene matches: 5. The CDR3 is made up of 17 amino acids. The germline CDR1 and CDR2 sequences are KGHDR and SFDVKD.